Each of the 17 T cell receptor beta chains below was sequenced from the same sample in a study of blood T cell repertoires in COVID-19. Assay used: immunoSEQ multiplex PCR; TCRdb lists only in-frame clones, some missing. The profile shows a few hundred thousand clones, approximately 88% of them singletons. The source material was peripheral blood. These receptors came from a woman aged 70-85 years with COVID-19, enrolled during active disease.

The J gene is TRBJ1-1, the V gene TRBV27; TRBD1 aligns across 8 bases. CDR3 size: 16 residues. The germline CDR1 and CDR2 sequences are MNHEY and SMNVEV (reference sequence). J gave up 4 bases and V 5 bases, and 12 bases lay outside the gene matches. CDR3 region: CASSRTRTGLPTEAFF. CDR3 DNA: TGTGCCAGCAGTCGCACCCGGACAGGGCTCCCCACTGAAGCTTTCTTT.

The V and J genes are TRBV29-1 and TRBJ1-1; D remains ambiguous. The CDR3 is made up of 13 amino acids. The V end lost 5 bases, the J end lost 3 bases, and 13 bases lay between the germline ends. Germline V gives CDR1 SQVTM, CDR2 ANQGSEA. In DNA, the CDR3 is TGCAGCGTTCGGGGTAGGTCACACACTGAAGCTTTCTTT. Amino acids: CSVRGRSHTEAFF.

The rearrangement uses TRBV2 and TRBJ2-2; possible D gene TRBD1, 6 bases. The CDR3 loop spans 17 amino acids. The germline CDR1 and CDR2 sequences are SNHLY and FYNNEI. V was pared by 1 base and J by 5 bases, with 17 bases between. In DNA, the CDR3 is TGTGCCAGCAGTGAAGACAGGGCTGTCGGCTTGACCGGGGAGCTGTTTTTT. It translates to CASSEDRAVGLTGELFF.

The J gene is TRBJ2-1, the V gene TRBV12-3 or TRBV12-4; TRBD2 might be the D (5 bases). The germline V and J ends were trimmed by 3 bases and 3 bases, with 6 bases remaining between them. This CDR3 comprises 13 residues. DNA for the CDR3: TGTGCCAGCAGTTTTCGGGGCTACAATGAGCAGTTCTTC. Translation: CASSFRGYNEQFF.

This chain uses TRBV7-9 with TRBJ1-5; weak D call: TRBD1 (6 bases). CDR1 SEHNR and CDR2 FQNEAQ come from the germline V gene (reference sequence). This CDR3 is 15 amino acids long. The ends were cut back, 0 bases at V and 3 bases at J, with 9 bases in the middle. CDR3 loop: CASSLAGQPNQPQHF. The DNA for the CDR3 is TGTGCCAGCAGCTTAGCTGGACAGCCCAATCAGCCCCAGCATTTT.

The chain uses TRBV7-9 and TRBJ2-5, with D hard to call. Between the trimmed V and J ends, which lost 5 bases and 2 bases, there was a span of 12 bases. CDR1 SEHNR and CDR2 FQNEAQ come from the germline V gene (reference sequence). The CDR3 loop spans 14 amino acids. Here the CDR3 DNA reads TGTGCCAGCAGCCGGCAGGTATCACAAGAGACCCAGTACTTC. Translating it yields CASSRQVSQETQYF.

This chain uses TRBV6-5 with TRBJ2-1; the D gene is possibly TRBD2 (5 bases). The CDR3 has 13 amino acids. The germline gives CDR1 MNHEY, CDR2 SVGAGI. Deletions cut 8 bases from V and 0 bases from J, with 8 bases between. CDR3 nucleotides: TGTGCCAGCGGACGGGACTCCTACAATGAGCAGTTCTTC. Protein sequence: CASGRDSYNEQFF.

This rearrangement joins TRBV14 to TRBJ1-1; no reliable D call. The CDR3 has 14 residues. CDR1 and CDR2 from the germline V gene are SGHDN and FVKESK. The V end lost 4 bases, the J end lost 2 bases, and 11 bases lay between the germline ends. DNA for the CDR3: TGTGCCAGCAGCCGAGAAACAGCAAACACTGAAGCTTTCTTT. This codes for CASSRETANTEAFF.

The V and J genes are TRBV5-1 and TRBJ2-2, with 8 bases lining up with TRBD1. The germline V gene has CDR1 SGHRS and CDR2 YFSETQ. Trimming took 0 bases from V and 3 from J; bases not matched to a gene: 4. There are 16 residues in the CDR3. The CDR3 here is CASSLEPGGYTGELFF. CDR3 bases: TGCGCCAGCAGCTTGGAACCAGGGGGCTACACCGGGGAGCTGTTTTTT.

The chain carries TRBV18 and TRBJ1-2, with D hard to call. Germline CDR1 is KGHSH and CDR2 is LQKENI. The V and J ends lost 2 bases and 2 bases respectively, with 6 bases between them. CDR3 length: 13 residues. The CDR3 DNA reads as TGTGCCAGCTCACCAGCCAGAAACTATGGCTACACCTTC. Residues: CASSPARNYGYTF.

CDR3: CASISYHRGVHGYTF. The DNA for the CDR3 is TGTGCCAGCATATCGTACCACAGGGGAGTCCATGGCTACACCTTC. The rearrangement joins TRBV28 to TRBJ1-2; 7 bases fit TRBD1. Trimming removed 7 bases from V and 6 bases from J; junction bases left unmatched: 14. CDR3 size: 15 residues. Germline CDR1 reads MDHEN; CDR2 reads SYDVKM.

The genes are TRBV20-1 and TRBJ2-7, with a weak D call TRBD2 (6 bases). Germline lookup yields CDR1 DFQATT and CDR2 SNEGSKA (reference sequence). The CDR3 has 13 amino acids. V gave up 3 bases and J gave up 3 bases, with 12 bases separating them. The CDR3 nucleotides are TGCAGTGCTAGTGAGGGGCGGGACTACGAGCAGTACTTC. Translating it yields CSASEGRDYEQYF.

The rearrangement joins TRBV15 to TRBJ2-2, with D perhaps matching TRBD1 (6 bases). V was trimmed by 4 bases and J by 7 bases, leaving 13 bases between them. This CDR3 contains 14 residues. In germline, CDR1 is LNHNV, CDR2 YYDKDF (reference sequence). For the CDR3, the DNA is TGTGCCACCAGCAAGTGGGACACCGGCGGGGAGCTGTTTTTT. It is translated as CATSKWDTGGELFF.

This chain uses TRBV7-9 with TRBJ2-7; 10 bases fit TRBD2. The CDR3 contains 15 residues. V shed 5 bases and J 4 bases; nucleotides not matched to a gene: 8. Germline V gene data show CDR1 as SEHNR and CDR2 as FQNEAQ (reference sequence). The CDR3 DNA reads TGTGCCAGCAGCGCGTCCGCTAGCGGGAGTTACGAGCAGTACTTC. Residues: CASSASASGSYEQYF.

This clone has only one observation. The J gene is TRBJ2-7, the V gene TRBV12-5; a possible D gene is TRBD1 (6 bases). The germline gives CDR1 LGHNT, CDR2 FRNRAP. The CDR3 covers 13 residues. Deletions cut 1 base from V and 7 bases from J, with 11 bases between. The DNA of the CDR3 is TGTGCTAGTGGTTTGGATCTACAGGGAGAGCAGTACTTC. It codes for CASGLDLQGEQYF.

The V gene is TRBV5-1, the J gene TRBJ2-3; D possibly corresponds to TRBD1 (6 bases). Trimming removed 1 base at V and 0 bases at J, with 9 bases between. The germline V gene has CDR1 SGHRS and CDR2 YFSETQ. This CDR3 is built from 15 residues. The CDR3: CASSLNGQSTDTQYF. The CDR3 nucleotides read TGCGCCAGCAGCTTGAATGGACAGAGCACAGATACGCAGTATTTT.

The rearrangement joins TRBV9 to TRBJ1-3, with 7 bases fitting TRBD1. The CDR3 spans 16 residues. Trimming removed 4 bases from V and 4 bases from J; junction bases left unmatched: 11. The V gene's germline CDR1 is SGDLS and CDR2 YYNGEE. The CDR3 DNA sequence: TGTGCCAGCAGCCCGAAACAGGGGAAGCAAGGAAACACCATATATTTT. This gives the protein CASSPKQGKQGNTIYF.